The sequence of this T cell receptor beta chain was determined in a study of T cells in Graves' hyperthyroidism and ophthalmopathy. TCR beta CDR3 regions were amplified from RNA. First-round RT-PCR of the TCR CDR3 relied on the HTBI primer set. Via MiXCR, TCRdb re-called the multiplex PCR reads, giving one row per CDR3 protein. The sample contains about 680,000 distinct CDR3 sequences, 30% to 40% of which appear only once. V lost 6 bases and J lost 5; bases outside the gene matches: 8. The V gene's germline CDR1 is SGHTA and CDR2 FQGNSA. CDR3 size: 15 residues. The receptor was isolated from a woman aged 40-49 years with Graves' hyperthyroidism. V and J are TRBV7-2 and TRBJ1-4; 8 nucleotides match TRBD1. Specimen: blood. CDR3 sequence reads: CASRPPGQANEKLFF. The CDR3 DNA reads TGTGCCAGCAGACCGCCGGGACAGGCGAATGAAAAACTGTTTTTT. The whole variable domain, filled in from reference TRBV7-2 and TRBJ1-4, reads GAGVSQSPSNKVTEKGKDVELRCDPISGHTALYWYRQSLGQGLEFLIYFQGNSAPDKSGLPSDRFSAERTGGSVSTLTIQRTQQEDSAVYLCASRPPGQANEKLFFGSGTQLSVL.